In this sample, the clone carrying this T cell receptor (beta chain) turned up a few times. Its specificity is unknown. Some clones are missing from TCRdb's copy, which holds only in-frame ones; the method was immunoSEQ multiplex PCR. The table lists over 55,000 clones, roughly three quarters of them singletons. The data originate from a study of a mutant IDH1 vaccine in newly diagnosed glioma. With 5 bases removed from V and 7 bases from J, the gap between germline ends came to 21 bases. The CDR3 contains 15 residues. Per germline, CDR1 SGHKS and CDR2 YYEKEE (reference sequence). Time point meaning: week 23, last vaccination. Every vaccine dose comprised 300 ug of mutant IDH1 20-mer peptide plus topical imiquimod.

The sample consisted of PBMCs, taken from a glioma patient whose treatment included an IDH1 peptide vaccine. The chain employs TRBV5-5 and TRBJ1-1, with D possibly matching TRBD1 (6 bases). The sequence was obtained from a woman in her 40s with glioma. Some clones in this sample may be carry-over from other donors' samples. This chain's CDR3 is CASRSSSGGLGEAFF. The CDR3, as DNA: TGTGCCAGCAGGAGCTCATCCGGGGGCTTGGGTGAAGCTTTCTTT.